This T cell receptor beta chain was obtained from a study of T cell responses to AZD1222 COVID-19 vaccine (dated by TCRdb to the early 2020s). The study in broad terms: TCR sequencing covered about 230 trial participants: 207 given two doses of AZD1222 and 26 given two doses of MenACWY control vaccine. Trial participants were enrolled into age subgroups of 18-55, 56-69 and 70-plus years, which contained about 150, 28 and 57 TCR-sequenced participants, respectively.

As regards this clone: Its antigen is still unknown. Within one base of it there is no much larger clone, and no base qualities were kept.

The sample's time point label, in plain terms: about 28 days (+/-7) after the second vaccine dose. AZD1222 recipients given second doses at about 4 weeks or at about 12 weeks were pooled, since spike-specific TCR depth and breadth were not found to differ between the two schedules. The vaccinee samples were drawn from two UK trials, COV001 and COV002, one of which was a single-blind randomized controlled phase 2/3 trial testing AZD1222 (ChAdOx1 nCoV-19) in healthy adults. For TCRbeta chain sequencing, PBMC samples were collected from trial participants at day 0 and at day 28 after the second dose. The CDR3 regions of human TCRbeta chains were analyzed by immunosequencing. In the paper's pipeline: Repertoire TCRs were matched against a reference library of SARS-CoV-2-specific TCRs generated with the MIRA antigen-specificity platform. Breadth was defined as the fraction of unique TCRs that were SARS-CoV-2-associated. Depth was defined as the fraction of total T cells that were SARS-CoV-2-associated. Using the MIRA data, each spike-specific TCR was assigned both to the spike region to which the TCR was reactive and to a CD4 or CD8 class. Log10-transformed breadth and depth values were compared by one-way ANOVA with Sidak's multiple comparisons tests. Held by TCRdb, this immuneACCESS table contains in-frame sequences only and omits some clones. Under half of the omission traces to an unresolved V gene where checked; the cause of the rest is unknown. That table furnishes V, J and clone size, whereas the DNA furnished D and trimming. This sample comprises around 160,000 clones, about 90% of them detected only once. The ten most abundant clones make up around 1% of the sample.

Points the paper makes about the study in general: CD4 TCRs associated with the vaccine covered the entire spike protein, and the dominant responses were in regions 160-218 and 743-854. Conclusions about previously exposed vaccinees were limited because only a handful of AZD1222 recipients were SARS-CoV-2 seropositive at baseline. Participants were mostly white British, with more females than males. The authors suggested clonal diversity may have been underestimated. After two AZD1222 doses, spike-specific TCR breadth and depth were significantly higher than at day 0 and than in MenACWY recipients. Epitopes outside the regions mutated in the B.1.351 and B.1.1.7 variants were reportedly recognized by nearly half of the unique spike-specific TCRs. No day 14 peak-response samples were available, so repertoires were characterized only after the peak T cell response. The 56-69-year group was small, and its depth increase did not reach significance, likely because of low power.

Sequences were derived from peripheral blood, sampled 28 days after the second AZD1222 dose. The sequence was obtained from an adult who received the AZD1222 COVID-19 vaccine.

The CDR3: CAIQNSELQPQHF. In nucleotides, the sequence is TGTGCCATCCAAAATTCCGAACTACAGCCCCAGCATTTT. The rearranged chain carries TRBV10-3 and TRBJ1-5; the D gene cannot be resolved reliably. Counted from cysteine to phenylalanine, this CDR3 has 13 amino acids. The sequence is cut down to CDR3 DNA, 39 bases in frame from base 1. V loses 8 bases, J loses 7 bases, and the germline ends lie 15 bases apart. Per the germline V gene, ENHRY is the CDR1 and SYGVKD is the CDR2.